This T cell receptor (beta chain) stems from a study of blood T cell repertoires in COVID-19. Overall study: Specimens from acute and convalescent COVID-19 originated in the United States, Italy and Spain. PBMCs, B-cell-depleted T cells, or T cells were the source of the cDNA or gDNA that made up the material.

Some clones are missing from TCRdb's copy, which holds only in-frame ones; the method was immunoSEQ multiplex PCR. This sample has about 180,000 clones, with roughly 87% found just once. This CDR3 is 15 amino acids long. Germline V gives CDR1 LGHNA, CDR2 YSLEER. V lost 2 bases and J 3 bases, leaving 13 bases between the germline ends. The sequencing sample was made of peripheral blood. The chain combines TRBV4-3 with TRBJ1-2; the D gene is possibly TRBD1 (5 bases). The TCR comes from a man in his late teens or twenties who had recovered from COVID-19. The CDR3 coding sequence is TGCGCCAGCAGCCAATGGCGACAGTCAGACTATGGCTACACCTTC. Its protein is CASSQWRQSDYGYTF.